The 24 T cell receptor beta chains listed next were all sequenced from one sample in a study of blood T cell repertoires in COVID-19. The method was immunoSEQ multiplex PCR; TCRdb's version includes in-frame clones alone and lacks a portion of them. The table has more than 150,000 clones, roughly three quarters seen once. Sequenced: PBMCs or T cells enriched from blood (not recorded which). These receptors were taken from a man aged 60-69 years who had been exposed to COVID-19.

The genes are TRBV19 and TRBJ2-3, with D uncertain. Germline V CDR1 and CDR2: LNHDA, SQIVND (reference sequence). The CDR3 spans 16 residues. Trimming pared 3 bases from V and 0 bases from J, leaving 13 bases between. For the CDR3, the DNA is TGTGCCAGTAGTATTTTCTCTGACTCTAGCACAGATACGCAGTATTTT. Its translation: CASSIFSDSSTDTQYF.

This sequence joins TRBV27 and TRBJ1-2, with a tentative D call TRBD1 (5 bases). Germline V gene lookup returns CDR1 MNHEY and CDR2 SMNVEV (reference sequence). Trimming removed 4 bases at V and 9 bases at J, with 12 bases between. The CDR3 is made up of 12 amino acids. CDR3 DNA sequence: TGTGCCAGCAGTTCCCAGGGTCTTAGCTACACCTTC. This codes for CASSSQGLSYTF.

The rearrangement uses TRBV6-5 and TRBJ2-3; possible D gene TRBD2, 6 bases. The CDR3 spans 15 residues. V was trimmed by 6 bases and J by 0 bases, leaving 13 bases between them. Germline loops: CDR1 MNHEY, CDR2 SVGAGI. CDR3 DNA sequence: TGTGCCAGCAGGCTTAGCGGTTCTAGCACAGATACGCAGTATTTT. Translated: CASRLSGSSTDTQYF.

The rearrangement uses TRBV11-3 and TRBJ2-1; TRBD2 matches 8 bases. J lost 2 bases, V lost 5 bases, and 11 bases had no gene match. The CDR3 covers 17 residues. The V gene's germline CDR1 is SGHNT and CDR2 YENEEA. The CDR3 DNA is TGTGCCAGCAGCACCCCCACCGGGCGGGAGGCCTACAATGAGCAGTTCTTC. Amino acid sequence: CASSTPTGREAYNEQFF.

The chain has TRBV19 and TRBJ1-1; 12 positions match TRBD1. The CDR3 loop spans 16 amino acids. V was pared by 6 bases and J by 6 bases, with 11 bases of the junction left unmatched. CDR1 and CDR2 (germline): LNHDA, SQIVND (reference sequence). Here the CDR3 DNA reads TGTGCCAGTAGCCTCCGGGACAGGGGGCCCACGGCTGAAGCTTTCTTT. Translated, it gives CASSLRDRGPTAEAFF.

This chain links TRBV24-1 with TRBJ2-1; D might be TRBD1 (5 bases). The CDR3 spans 16 residues. Trimming took off 1 base at V and 7 bases at J, with 16 bases between the two ends. Germline V gene sequence: CDR1 KGHDR, CDR2 SFDVKD. The DNA of the CDR3 is TGTGCCACCAGTGATTTTATCTCAGGCAGGGTGAATGAGCAGTTCTTC. Translating gives CATSDFISGRVNEQFF.

The chain joins TRBV3-1 (or the pseudogene TRBV3-2) to TRBJ2-4; 12 bases fit TRBD2. The CDR3 sequence is 16 residues long. CDR1 LGHDT and CDR2 YNNKEL come from the germline V gene (reference sequence). The V gene end was trimmed by 0 bases and the J gene end by 8 bases; junction bases not matched to a gene: 5. Here the CDR3 DNA reads TGTGCCAGCAGCCAAGACCGACTAGCGGGAGATGACATTCAGTACTTC. Amino acids: CASSQDRLAGDDIQYF.

The chain carries TRBV5-1 and TRBJ1-1; 7 bases match TRBD1. Germline CDR1 and CDR2: SGHRS and YFSETQ. This CDR3 spans 14 amino acids. J lost 1 base, V lost 3 bases, and 3 bases had no gene match. CDR3: CASSSGQQNTEAFF. CDR3 nucleotides: TGCGCCAGCAGCTCGGGACAGCAGAACACTGAAGCTTTCTTT.

V is TRBV19 and J is TRBJ1-3, with D possibly TRBD1 on 6 matching bases. Germline values: CDR1 LNHDA, CDR2 SQIVND (reference sequence). This CDR3 has 15 amino acids. V lost 1 base and J lost 0, with 7 bases in between. The CDR3 region is CASSIGTDSGNTIYF. CDR3 in DNA: TGTGCCAGTAGTATAGGGACAGACTCTGGAAACACCATATATTTT.

This clone was seen only a few times. The rearrangement links TRBV13 to TRBJ2-1, with D perhaps matching TRBD2 (5 bases). Germline V lookup: CDR1 PRHDT, CDR2 FYEKMQ (reference sequence). CDR3 size: 16 residues. V shed 5 bases and J shed 2 bases, with 16 bases lying between them. The CDR3 region is CASSPHEGGPYNEQFF. CDR3 nucleotide sequence: TGTGCCAGCAGCCCCCATGAGGGCGGTCCCTACAATGAGCAGTTCTTC.

The rearrangement joins TRBV7-6 to TRBJ2-2, with 11 bases that match TRBD1. The CDR3 runs 15 residues. Per the germline V gene, CDR1 is SGHVS and CDR2 is FNYEAQ. Trimming took 5 bases from V and 7 from J; bases not matched to a gene: 6. The CDR3 bases are TGTGCCAGCAGCCCGGACAGGGGGCGCCTCGGGGAGCTGTTTTTT. Translating it yields CASSPDRGRLGELFF.

This chain links TRBV6-5 with TRBJ1-1, with D perhaps TRBD1 (5 bases). The length of the CDR3 is 14 residues. Trimming pared 5 bases from V and 3 bases from J, leaving 13 bases between. Per germline, CDR1 MNHEY and CDR2 SVGAGI. The CDR3 sequence is CASSRGAGHTEAFF. The DNA of the CDR3 is TGTGCCAGCAGTAGGGGAGCGGGGCACACTGAAGCTTTCTTT.

The rearrangement links TRBV11-3 to TRBJ2-2, with a tentative D call TRBD2 (5 bases). V dropped 1 base and J dropped 7 bases, with 7 bases sitting between them. The CDR3 is made up of 13 amino acids. Per germline, CDR1 SGHNT and CDR2 YENEEA. The CDR3 coding sequence is TGTGCCAGCAGCTTAGTAGCGAACGGGGAGCTGTTTTTT. Translation: CASSLVANGELFF.

The V gene is TRBV3-1 (or the pseudogene TRBV3-2), the J gene TRBJ1-1; TRBD1 is a possible D gene (6 bases). This CDR3 is built from 15 residues. Germline V lookup: CDR1 LGHDT, CDR2 YNNKEL (reference sequence). V dropped 3 bases and J dropped 0 bases, with 11 bases sitting between them. The CDR3 bases are TGTGCCAGCAGCCACGGAGACAGGATGAACACTGAAGCTTTCTTT. It specifies CASSHGDRMNTEAFF.

In its sample, this clone was seen a few times. The chain joins TRBV14 to TRBJ1-1; a possible D gene is TRBD1 (6 bases). Per germline, CDR1 SGHDN and CDR2 FVKESK. The CDR3 is made up of 13 amino acids. The ends were cut back, 5 bases at V and 2 bases at J, with 9 bases in the middle. As DNA, the CDR3 is TGTGCCAGCAGCTCAGGGGCCAACACTGAAGCTTTCTTT. Residues: CASSSGANTEAFF.

V is TRBV27 and J is TRBJ2-5, with TRBD2 matching 9 bases. Germline assignment: CDR1 MNHEY and CDR2 SMNVEV (reference sequence). This CDR3 contains 16 residues. After removal of 1 base from V and 4 bases from J, the junction contained 7 bases not matched to a gene. CDR3 DNA: TGTGCCAGCAGTTTATTAGTTAGCGGGAGACCAGAGACCCAGTACTTC. Residues: CASSLLVSGRPETQYF.

The chain has TRBV6-8 and TRBJ2-4; D is uncertain. Trimming removed 6 bases at V and 1 base at J, with 16 bases between. The CDR3 loop spans 16 amino acids. From germline, CDR1 is MNHGY and CDR2 SAAAGT. CDR3 amino acids: CASSPHYLVAKNIQYF. In DNA, the CDR3 is TGTGCCAGCAGCCCCCACTATCTTGTTGCCAAAAACATTCAGTACTTC.

This clone occurred once. CDR3 in DNA: TGTGCCAGCAGCTTTGCAGAACCCAACTATGGCTACACCTTC. This translates into CASSFAEPNYGYTF. The chain links TRBV7-2 to TRBJ1-2; D gene ambiguous. CDR1 is SGHTA and CDR2 is FQGNSA in the germline V gene. The V end lost 3 bases, the J end lost 2 bases, and 10 bases lay between the germline ends. The CDR3 length is 14 residues.

This clone was recorded a few times. This rearrangement joins TRBV6-4 to TRBJ1-6, with TRBD1 as a possible D gene (6 bases). V lost 2 bases, J lost 0 bases, and 14 bases lay in between. Germline assignment: CDR1 MRHNA and CDR2 SNTAGT. The CDR3 length is 18 residues. CDR3 DNA sequence: TGTGCCAGCAGTGACCCAATACTGGACAGCTCCTATAATTCACCCCTCCACTTT. Translating it yields CASSDPILDSSYNSPLHF.

This clone was observed a handful of times. The V and J genes are TRBV9 and TRBJ1-2; D is unresolved. The V end lost 0 bases, the J end lost 7 bases, and 7 bases lay between the germline ends. The germline V gene encodes CDR1 SGDLS and CDR2 YYNGEE. CDR3 length equals 12 residues. CDR3 sequence: CASSVGRSGYTF. For the CDR3, the DNA is TGTGCCAGCAGCGTAGGGCGGTCTGGCTACACCTTC.

This clone was counted a single time. This sequence joins TRBV19 and TRBJ2-7, with D perhaps TRBD1 (7 bases). The V end lost 5 bases, the J end lost 2 bases, and 16 bases lay between the germline ends. CDR3 length: 15 residues. Germline V gene data show CDR1 as LNHDA and CDR2 as SQIVND (reference sequence). The CDR3 DNA reads TGTGCCAGTAGTTCACCGGGGGACAGTCCCTACGAGCAGTACTTC. Translation gives CASSSPGDSPYEQYF.

The chain employs TRBV29-1 and TRBJ1-1; D gene unclear. Trimming cost V 4 bases and J 0 bases, with 3 bases left between them. Per the germline V gene, CDR1 is SQVTM and CDR2 is ANQGSEA. The CDR3 totals 11 residues. DNA of the CDR3: TGCAGCGTTGGGCTGAACACTGAAGCTTTCTTT. It is translated as CSVGLNTEAFF.

The V call is TRBV11-2, the J call TRBJ1-4; 8 nucleotides line up with TRBD1. Unmatched junction bases numbered 9, after V lost 4 bases and J lost 8 bases. The germline CDR1 and CDR2 sequences are SGHAT and FQNNGV. The CDR3 is 15 residues long. The CDR3: CASSWRTGTGEKLFF. DNA of the CDR3: TGTGCCAGCAGCTGGAGGACAGGGACGGGGGAAAAACTGTTTTTT.

The genes are TRBV7-2 and TRBJ2-3, with 7 nucleotides matching TRBD2. Germline CDR1 SGHTA, CDR2 FQGNSA. The CDR3 extends over 15 amino acids. V shed 1 base and J 6 bases; nucleotides not matched to a gene: 7. The CDR3 nucleotides read TGTGCCAGCAGCTTAGTCGGCGGGAGTGGTGATACGCAGTATTTT. Its translation: CASSLVGGSGDTQYF. Drawing the rest from reference TRBV7-2 and TRBJ2-3, the complete variable domain is GAGVSQSPSNKVTEKGKDVELRCDPISGHTALYWYRQSLGQGLEFLIYFQGNSAPDKSGLPSDRFSAERTGGSVSTLTIQRTQQEDSAVYLCASSLVGGSGDTQYFGPGTRLTVL.